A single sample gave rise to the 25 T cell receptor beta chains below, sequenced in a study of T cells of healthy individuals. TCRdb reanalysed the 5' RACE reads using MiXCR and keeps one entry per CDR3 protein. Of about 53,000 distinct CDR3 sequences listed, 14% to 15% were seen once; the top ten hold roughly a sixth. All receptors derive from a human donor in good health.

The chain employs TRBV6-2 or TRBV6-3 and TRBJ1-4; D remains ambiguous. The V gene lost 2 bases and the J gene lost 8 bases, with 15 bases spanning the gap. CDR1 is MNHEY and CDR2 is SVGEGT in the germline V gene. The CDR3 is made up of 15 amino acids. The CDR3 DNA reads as TGTGCCAGCAGTTACGTCGGACGCCTGGACGAAAAACTGTTTTTT. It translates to CASSYVGRLDEKLFF.

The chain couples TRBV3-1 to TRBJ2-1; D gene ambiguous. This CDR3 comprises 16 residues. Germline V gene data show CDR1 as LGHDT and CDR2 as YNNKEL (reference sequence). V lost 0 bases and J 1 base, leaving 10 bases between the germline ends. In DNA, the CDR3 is TGTGCCAGCAGCCAAGAATTGTGGGGTTCCTACAATGAGCAGTTCTTC. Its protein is CASSQELWGSYNEQFF.

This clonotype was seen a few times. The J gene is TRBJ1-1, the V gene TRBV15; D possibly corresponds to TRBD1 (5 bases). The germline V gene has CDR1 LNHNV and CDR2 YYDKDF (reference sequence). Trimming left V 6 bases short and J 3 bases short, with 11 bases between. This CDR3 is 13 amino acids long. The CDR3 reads CATSPREDTEAFF. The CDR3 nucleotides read TGTGCCACCAGTCCCAGGGAGGACACTGAAGCTTTCTTT.

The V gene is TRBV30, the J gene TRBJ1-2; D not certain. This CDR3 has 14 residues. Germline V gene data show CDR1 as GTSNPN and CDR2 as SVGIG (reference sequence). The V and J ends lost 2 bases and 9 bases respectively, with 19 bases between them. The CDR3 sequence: CAWSLPPSPDSYTF. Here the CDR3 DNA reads TGTGCCTGGAGTCTCCCTCCATCCCCCGACAGCTACACCTTC.

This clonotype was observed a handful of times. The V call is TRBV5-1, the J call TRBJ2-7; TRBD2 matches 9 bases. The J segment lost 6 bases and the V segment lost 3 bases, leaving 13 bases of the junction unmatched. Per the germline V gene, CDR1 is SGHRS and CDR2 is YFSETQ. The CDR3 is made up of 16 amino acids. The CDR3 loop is CASSSVAGTSFVEQYF. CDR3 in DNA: TGCGCCAGCAGCTCGGTAGCCGGGACTAGCTTCGTCGAGCAGTACTTC. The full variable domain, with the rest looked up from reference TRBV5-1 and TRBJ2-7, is KAGVTQTPRYLIKTRGQQVTLSCSPISGHRSVSWYQQTPGQGLQFLFEYFSETQRNKGNFPGRFSGRQFSNSRSEMNVSTLELGDSALYLCASSSVAGTSFVEQYFGPGTRLTVT.

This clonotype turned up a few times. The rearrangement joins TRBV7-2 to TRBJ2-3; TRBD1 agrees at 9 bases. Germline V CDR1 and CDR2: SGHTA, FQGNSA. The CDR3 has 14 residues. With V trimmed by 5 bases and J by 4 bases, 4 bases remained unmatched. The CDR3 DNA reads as TGTGCCAGCAGCGAGGACAGGGGCCCAGATACGCAGTATTTT. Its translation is CASSEDRGPDTQYF.

DNA for the CDR3: TGCAGTGCAGATACGGGACCGGGTTTCTTCTATGGCTACACCTTC. It translates to CSADTGPGFFYGYTF. V is TRBV20-1 and J is TRBJ1-2; tentative D call: TRBD1 (5 bases). The germline V and J ends were trimmed by 6 bases and 4 bases, with 21 bases remaining between them. The length of the CDR3 is 15 residues. The germline CDR1 and CDR2 sequences are DFQATT and SNEGSKA (reference sequence).

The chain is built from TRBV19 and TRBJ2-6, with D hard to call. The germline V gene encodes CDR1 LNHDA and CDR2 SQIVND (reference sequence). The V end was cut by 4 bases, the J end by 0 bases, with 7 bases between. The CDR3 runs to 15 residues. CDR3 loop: CASSSGYSGANVLTF. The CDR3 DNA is TGTGCCAGTAGTAGTGGGTACTCTGGGGCCAACGTCCTGACTTTC.

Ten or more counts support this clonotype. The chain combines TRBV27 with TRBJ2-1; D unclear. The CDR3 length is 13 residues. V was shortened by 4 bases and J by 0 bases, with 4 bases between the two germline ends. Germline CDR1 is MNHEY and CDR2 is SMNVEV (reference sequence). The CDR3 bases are TGTGCCAGCAGTTCGGGCTCCTACAATGAGCAGTTCTTC. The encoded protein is CASSSGSYNEQFF.

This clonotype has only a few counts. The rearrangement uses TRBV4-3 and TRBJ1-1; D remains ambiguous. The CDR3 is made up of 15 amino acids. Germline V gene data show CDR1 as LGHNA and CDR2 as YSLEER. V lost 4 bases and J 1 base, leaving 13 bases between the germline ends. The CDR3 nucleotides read TGCGCCAGCAGCCTAGGTGGGTTAAAGAACACTGAAGCTTTCTTT. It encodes CASSLGGLKNTEAFF.

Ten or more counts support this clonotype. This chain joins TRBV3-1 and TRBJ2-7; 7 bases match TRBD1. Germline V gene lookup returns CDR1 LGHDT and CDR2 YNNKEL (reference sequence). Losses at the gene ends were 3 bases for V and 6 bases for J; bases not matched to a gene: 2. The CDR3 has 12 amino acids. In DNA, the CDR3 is TGTGCCAGCAGCCAGACAGGGCGCGAGCAGTACTTC. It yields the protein CASSQTGREQYF.

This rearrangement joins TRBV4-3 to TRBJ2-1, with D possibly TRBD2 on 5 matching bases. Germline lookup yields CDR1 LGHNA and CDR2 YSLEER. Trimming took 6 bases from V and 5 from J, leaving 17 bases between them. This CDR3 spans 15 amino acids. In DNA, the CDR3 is TGCGCCAGCAGAATACAGCGGCGAGATAACAATGAGCAGTTCTTC. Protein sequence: CASRIQRRDNNEQFF.

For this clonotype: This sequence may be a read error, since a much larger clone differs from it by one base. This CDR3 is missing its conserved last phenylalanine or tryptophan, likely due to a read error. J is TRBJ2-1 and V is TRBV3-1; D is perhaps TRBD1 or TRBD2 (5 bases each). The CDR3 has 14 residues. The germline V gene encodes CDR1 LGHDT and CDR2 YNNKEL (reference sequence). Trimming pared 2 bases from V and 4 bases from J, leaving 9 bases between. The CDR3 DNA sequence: TGTGCCAGCAGCCAACAGGGACGGTACAATGAGCAGTTCTTA. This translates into CASSQQGRYNEQFL.

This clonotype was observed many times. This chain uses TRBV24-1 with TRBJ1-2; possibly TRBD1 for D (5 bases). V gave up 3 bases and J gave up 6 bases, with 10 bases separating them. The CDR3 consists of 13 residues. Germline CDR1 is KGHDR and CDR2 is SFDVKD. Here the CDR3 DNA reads TGTGCCACCAGTGATCAGGGTTATGATGGCTACACCTTC. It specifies CATSDQGYDGYTF.

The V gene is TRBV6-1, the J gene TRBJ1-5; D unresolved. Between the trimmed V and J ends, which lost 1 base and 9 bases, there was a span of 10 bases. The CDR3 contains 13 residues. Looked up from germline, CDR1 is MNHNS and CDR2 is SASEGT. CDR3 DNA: TGTGCCAGCAGTGAAGGCTCAGCCTGGCCCCAGCATTTT. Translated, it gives CASSEGSAWPQHF.

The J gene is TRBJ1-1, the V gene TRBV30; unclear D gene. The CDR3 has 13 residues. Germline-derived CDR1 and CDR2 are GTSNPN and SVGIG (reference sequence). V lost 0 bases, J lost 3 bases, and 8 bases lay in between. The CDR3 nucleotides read TGTGCCTGGAGTGTACTCTGGGACACTGAAGCTTTCTTT. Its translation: CAWSVLWDTEAFF.

The CDR3 bases are TGTGCCACCAGTGATCCCCGGGGTAGCGGGAGTCTTTCAGAGACCCAGTACTTC. Encoded protein: CATSDPRGSGSLSETQYF. The J gene is TRBJ2-5, the V gene TRBV24-1; 9 bases fit TRBD2. The CDR3 has 18 amino acids. The J segment lost 4 bases and the V segment lost 3 bases, leaving 14 bases of the junction unmatched. Per the germline V gene, CDR1 is KGHDR and CDR2 is SFDVKD.

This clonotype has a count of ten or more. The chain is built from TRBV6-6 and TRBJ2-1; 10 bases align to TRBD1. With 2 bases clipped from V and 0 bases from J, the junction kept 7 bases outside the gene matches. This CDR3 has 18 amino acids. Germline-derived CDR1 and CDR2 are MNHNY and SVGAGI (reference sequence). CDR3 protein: CASSYAGQGRLSYNEQFF. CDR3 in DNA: TGTGCCAGCAGTTACGCGGGACAGGGGCGTCTCTCCTACAATGAGCAGTTCTTC.

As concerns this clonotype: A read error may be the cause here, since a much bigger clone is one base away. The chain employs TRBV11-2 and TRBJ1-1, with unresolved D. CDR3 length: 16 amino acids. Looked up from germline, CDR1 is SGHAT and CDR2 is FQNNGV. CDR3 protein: CVSSLSGEILGSEAFF. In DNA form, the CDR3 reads TGTGTCAGCAGCTTATCTGGGGAGATCCTTGGGAGTGAAGCTTTCTTT.

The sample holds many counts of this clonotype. The CDR3 here is CAWSLGAVNTEAFF. CDR3 sequence (DNA): TGTGCCTGGAGTCTGGGTGCAGTAAACACTGAAGCTTTCTTT. The genes are TRBV30 and TRBJ1-1; D unresolved. The CDR3 is 14 amino acids. From germline, CDR1 is GTSNPN and CDR2 SVGIG (reference sequence). With 2 bases removed from V and 2 bases from J, the gap between germline ends came to 12 bases.

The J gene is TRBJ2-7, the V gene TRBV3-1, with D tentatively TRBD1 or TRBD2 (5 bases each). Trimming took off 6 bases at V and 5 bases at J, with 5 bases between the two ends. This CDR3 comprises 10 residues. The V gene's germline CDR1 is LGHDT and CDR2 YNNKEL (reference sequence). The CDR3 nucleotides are TGTGCCAGCAGGGGGGACGAGCAGTACTTC. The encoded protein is CASRGDEQYF.

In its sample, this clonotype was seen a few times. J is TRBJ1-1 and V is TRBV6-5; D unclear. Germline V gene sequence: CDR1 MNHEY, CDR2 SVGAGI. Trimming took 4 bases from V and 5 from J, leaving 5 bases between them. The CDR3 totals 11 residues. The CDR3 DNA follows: TGTGCCAGCAGTTCCACTACTGAAGCTTTCTTT. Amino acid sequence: CASSSTTEAFF.

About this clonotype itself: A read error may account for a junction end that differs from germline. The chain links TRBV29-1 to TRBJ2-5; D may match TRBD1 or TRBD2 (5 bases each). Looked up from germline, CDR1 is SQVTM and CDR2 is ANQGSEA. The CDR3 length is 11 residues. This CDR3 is CSEGPGPPIDF. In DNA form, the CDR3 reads TGCAGCGAAGGACCGGGACCGCCCATAGACTTC.

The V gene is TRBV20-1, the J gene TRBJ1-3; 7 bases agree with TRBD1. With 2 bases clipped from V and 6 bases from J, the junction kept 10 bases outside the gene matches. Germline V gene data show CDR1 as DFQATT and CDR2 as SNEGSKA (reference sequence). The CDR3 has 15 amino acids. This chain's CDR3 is CSARSRGGIENTIYF. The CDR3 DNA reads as TGCAGTGCTAGATCAAGAGGGGGCATTGAAAACACCATATATTTT.

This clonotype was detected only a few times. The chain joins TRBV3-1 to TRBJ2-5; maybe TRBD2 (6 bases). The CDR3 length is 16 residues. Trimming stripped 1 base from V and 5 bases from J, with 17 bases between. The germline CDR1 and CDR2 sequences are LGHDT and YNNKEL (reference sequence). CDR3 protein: CASSQVSRGGVETQYF. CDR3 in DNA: TGTGCCAGCAGCCAAGTATCCCGGGGCGGGGTGGAGACCCAGTACTTC.